The text below deals with one TCR beta chain. The sample comes from a study of blood T cell repertoires in COVID-19. About the research overall: Some COVID-19 samples were acute and others convalescent; all came from the United States, Italy and Spain. Nucleic acid was either cDNA or gDNA, and it came from T cells, B-cell-depleted T cells, or PBMCs.

How the authors handled the data: For nucleated cells, counts were estimated from reference gene primer amplification. The table came from immunoSEQ multiplex PCR; TCRdb's copy has only in-frame clones and leaves some out. V, J and clone size are those of that table, while D and trimming were read from the DNA. The sample comprises some 400,000 clones, about 87% of which are singletons, and about 2.9% rests with the top ten. Trimming shortened V by 4 bases and J by 4 bases, and 8 bases separated the two germline ends. Germline-derived CDR1 and CDR2 are SGDLS and YYNGEE. This CDR3 has 12 amino acids. The chain employs TRBV9 and TRBJ2-5; D is unclear. The sample consisted of peripheral blood. The clonotype comes from a human donor in a cohort sampled during active COVID-19. For the CDR3, the DNA is TGTGCCAGCAGCCCTCTAGGAGAGACCCAGTACTTC. As protein: CASSPLGETQYF.